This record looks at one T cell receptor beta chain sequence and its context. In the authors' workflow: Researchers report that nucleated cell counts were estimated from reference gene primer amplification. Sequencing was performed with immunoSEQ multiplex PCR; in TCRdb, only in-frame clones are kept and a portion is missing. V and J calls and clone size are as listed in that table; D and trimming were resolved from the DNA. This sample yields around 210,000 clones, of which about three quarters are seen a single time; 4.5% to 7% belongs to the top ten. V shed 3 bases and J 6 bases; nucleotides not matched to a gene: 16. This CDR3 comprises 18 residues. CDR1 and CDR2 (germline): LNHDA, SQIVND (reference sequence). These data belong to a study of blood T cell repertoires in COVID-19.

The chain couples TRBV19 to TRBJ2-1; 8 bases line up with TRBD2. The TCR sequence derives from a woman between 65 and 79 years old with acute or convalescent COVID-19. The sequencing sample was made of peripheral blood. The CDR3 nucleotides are TGTGCCAGTAGTATTCTGGGACTGGGCGGGAGGACTGGCAATGAGCAGTTCTTC. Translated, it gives CASSILGLGGRTGNEQFF.